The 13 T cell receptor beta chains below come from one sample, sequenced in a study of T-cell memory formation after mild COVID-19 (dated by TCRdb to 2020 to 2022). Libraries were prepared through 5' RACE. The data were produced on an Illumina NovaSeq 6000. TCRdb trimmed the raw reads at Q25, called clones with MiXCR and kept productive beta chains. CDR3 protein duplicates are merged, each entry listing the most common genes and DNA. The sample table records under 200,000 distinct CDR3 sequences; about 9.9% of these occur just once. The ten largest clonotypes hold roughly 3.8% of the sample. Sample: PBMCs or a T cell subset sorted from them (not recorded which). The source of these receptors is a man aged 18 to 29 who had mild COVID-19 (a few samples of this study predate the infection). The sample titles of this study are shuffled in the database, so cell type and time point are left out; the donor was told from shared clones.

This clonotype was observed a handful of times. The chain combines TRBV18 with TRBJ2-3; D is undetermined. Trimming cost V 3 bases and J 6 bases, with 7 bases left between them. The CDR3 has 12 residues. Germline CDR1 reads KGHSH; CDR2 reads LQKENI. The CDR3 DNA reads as TGTGCCAGCTCACCCTCCCAGGATACGCAGTATTTT. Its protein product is CASSPSQDTQYF.

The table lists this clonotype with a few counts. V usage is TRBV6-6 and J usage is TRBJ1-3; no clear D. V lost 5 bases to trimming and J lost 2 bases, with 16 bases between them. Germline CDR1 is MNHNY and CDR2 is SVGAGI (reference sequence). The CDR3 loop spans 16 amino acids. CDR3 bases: TGTGCCAGCAGTCTTTTGGAATCCCCTCCTGGAAACACCATATATTTT. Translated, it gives CASSLLESPPGNTIYF.

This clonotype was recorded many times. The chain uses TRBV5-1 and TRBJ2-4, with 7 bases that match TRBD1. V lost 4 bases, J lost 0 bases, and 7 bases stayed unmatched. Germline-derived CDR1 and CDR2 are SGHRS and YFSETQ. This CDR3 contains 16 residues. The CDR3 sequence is CASSPGQPLAKNIQYF. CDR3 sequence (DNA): TGCGCCAGCAGCCCGGGACAGCCACTAGCCAAAAACATTCAGTACTTC.

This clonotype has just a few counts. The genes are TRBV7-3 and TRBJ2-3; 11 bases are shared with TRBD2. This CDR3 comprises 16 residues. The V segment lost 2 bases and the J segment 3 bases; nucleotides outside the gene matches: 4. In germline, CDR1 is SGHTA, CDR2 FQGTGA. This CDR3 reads CASSLASGGLTDTQYF. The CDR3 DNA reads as TGTGCCAGCAGCTTAGCTAGCGGGGGGTTAACAGATACGCAGTATTTT. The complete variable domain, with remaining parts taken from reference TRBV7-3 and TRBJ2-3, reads GAGVSQTPSNKVTEKGKYVELRCDPISGHTALYWYRQSLGQGPEFLIYFQGTGAADDSGLPNDRFFAVRPEGSVSTLKIQRTERGDSAVYLCASSLASGGLTDTQYFGPGTRLTVL.

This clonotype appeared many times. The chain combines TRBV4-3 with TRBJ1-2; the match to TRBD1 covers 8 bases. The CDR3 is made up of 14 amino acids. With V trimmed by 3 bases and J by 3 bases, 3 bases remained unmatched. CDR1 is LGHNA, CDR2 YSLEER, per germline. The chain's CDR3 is CASSHSTGDYGYTF. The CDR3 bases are TGCGCCAGCAGCCACTCGACAGGGGACTATGGCTACACCTTC.

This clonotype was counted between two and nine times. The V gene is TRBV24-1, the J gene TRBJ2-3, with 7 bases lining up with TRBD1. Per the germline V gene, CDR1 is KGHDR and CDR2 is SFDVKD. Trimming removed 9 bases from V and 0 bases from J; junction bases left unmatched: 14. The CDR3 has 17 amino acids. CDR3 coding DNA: TGTGCCACCTCCCTTAGTGGGACAGCATCTAGCACAGATACGCAGTATTTT. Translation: CATSLSGTASSTDTQYF.

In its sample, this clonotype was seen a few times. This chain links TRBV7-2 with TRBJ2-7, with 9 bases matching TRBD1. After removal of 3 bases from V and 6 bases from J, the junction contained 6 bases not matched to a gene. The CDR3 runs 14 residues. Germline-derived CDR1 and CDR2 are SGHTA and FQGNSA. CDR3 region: CASSFDRGFPEQYF. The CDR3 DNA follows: TGTGCCAGCAGCTTTGACAGGGGGTTCCCCGAGCAGTACTTC. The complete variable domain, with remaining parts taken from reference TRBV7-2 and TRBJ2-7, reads GAGVSQSPSNKVTEKGKDVELRCDPISGHTALYWYRQSLGQGLEFLIYFQGNSAPDKSGLPSDRFSAERTGGSVSTLTIQRTQQEDSAVYLCASSFDRGFPEQYFGPGTRLTVT.

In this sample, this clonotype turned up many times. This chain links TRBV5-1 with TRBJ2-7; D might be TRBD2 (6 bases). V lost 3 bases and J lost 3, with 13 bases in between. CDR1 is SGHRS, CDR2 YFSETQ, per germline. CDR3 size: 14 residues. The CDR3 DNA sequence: TGCGCCAGCAGCTGGGAGGAAGCCAACTACGAGCAGTACTTC. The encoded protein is CASSWEEANYEQYF.

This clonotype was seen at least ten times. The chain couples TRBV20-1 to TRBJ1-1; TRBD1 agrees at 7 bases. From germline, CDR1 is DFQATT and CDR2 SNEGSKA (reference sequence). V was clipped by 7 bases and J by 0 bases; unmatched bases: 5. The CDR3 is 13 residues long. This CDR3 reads CSGGGQMNTEAFF. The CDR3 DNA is TGCAGTGGGGGGGGACAGATGAACACTGAAGCTTTCTTT.

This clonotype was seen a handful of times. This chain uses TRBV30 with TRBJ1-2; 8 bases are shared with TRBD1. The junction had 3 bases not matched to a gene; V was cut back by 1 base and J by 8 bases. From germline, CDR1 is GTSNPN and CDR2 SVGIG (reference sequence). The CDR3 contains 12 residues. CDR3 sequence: CAWSGDRWGYTF. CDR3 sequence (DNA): TGTGCCTGGAGTGGGGACAGGTGGGGCTACACCTTC.

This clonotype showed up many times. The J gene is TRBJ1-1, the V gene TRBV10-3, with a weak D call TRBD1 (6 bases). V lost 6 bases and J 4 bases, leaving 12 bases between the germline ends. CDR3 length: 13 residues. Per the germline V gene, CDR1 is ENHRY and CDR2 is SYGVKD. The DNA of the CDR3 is TGTGCCATCAGGTGGGACATGTCCACTGAAGCTTTCTTT. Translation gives CAIRWDMSTEAFF.

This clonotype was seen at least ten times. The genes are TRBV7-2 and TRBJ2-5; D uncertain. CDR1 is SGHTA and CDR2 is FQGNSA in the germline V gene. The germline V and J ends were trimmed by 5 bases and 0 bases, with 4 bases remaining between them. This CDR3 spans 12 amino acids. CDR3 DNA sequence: TGTGCCAGCAGCCCACACCAAGAGACCCAGTACTTC. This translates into CASSPHQETQYF. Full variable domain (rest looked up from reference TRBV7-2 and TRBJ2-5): GAGVSQSPSNKVTEKGKDVELRCDPISGHTALYWYRQSLGQGLEFLIYFQGNSAPDKSGLPSDRFSAERTGGSVSTLTIQRTQQEDSAVYLCASSPHQETQYFGPGTRLLVL.

The CDR3 region is CASRQEVNQPQHF. In DNA, the CDR3 is TGTGCCAGCAGACAGGAAGTAAATCAGCCCCAGCATTTT. The chain employs TRBV12-3 or TRBV12-4 and TRBJ1-5; D perhaps matches TRBD1 (5 bases). The V and J ends lost 6 bases and 4 bases respectively, with 10 bases between them. The CDR3 is 13 amino acids.